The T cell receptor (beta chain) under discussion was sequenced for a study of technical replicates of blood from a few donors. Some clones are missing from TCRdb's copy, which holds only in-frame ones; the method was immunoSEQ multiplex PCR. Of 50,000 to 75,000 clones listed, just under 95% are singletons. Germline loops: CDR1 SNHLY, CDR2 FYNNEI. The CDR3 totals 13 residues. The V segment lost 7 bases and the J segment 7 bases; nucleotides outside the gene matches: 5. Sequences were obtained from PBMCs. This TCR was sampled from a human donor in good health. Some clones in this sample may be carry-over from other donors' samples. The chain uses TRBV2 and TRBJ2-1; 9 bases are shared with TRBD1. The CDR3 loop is CASIGTGWNEQFF. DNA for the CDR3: TGTGCCAGCATTGGGACAGGGTGGAATGAGCAGTTCTTC.